This TCR beta chain is drawn from a study of T cells in Graves' hyperthyroidism and ophthalmopathy. Study background: Upon initial diagnosis and before any treatment, peripheral blood was collected.

Using RNA transcripts as the source, TCR beta CDR3 regions were amplified. A set of HTBI primers served as the primers for a first-round RT-PCR of the TCR CDR3. From the multiplex PCR reads, TCRdb called clonotypes with MiXCR, one entry per CDR3 protein. The profile shows about 200,000 distinct CDR3 sequences, about 15% of them singletons. Per the germline V gene, CDR1 is GTSNPN and CDR2 is SVGIG (reference sequence). V was clipped by 2 bases and J by 4 bases, with 9 bases between them. The CDR3 is made up of 13 amino acids. An absence of ophthalmopathy progression within 18 months meant stable Graves' hyperthyroidism. For the diagnoses, clinical symptoms, serum thyroxine and TRAb, thyroid ultrasound and orbital computed tomography were used. Regarding the study as a whole: Model-based prediction identified ophthalmopathy a median roughly 5.9 months prior to its onset.

This clonotype showed up many times. The antigen is not known. This receptor was obtained from a woman aged 45-65 years with Graves' hyperthyroidism. The sequencing sample was made of blood. This chain joins TRBV30 and TRBJ2-1; D is undetermined. The CDR3 region has the DNA TGTGCCTGGAGTAAGGACCTATACAATGAGCAGTTCTTC. As protein: CAWSKDLYNEQFF.